The rows below give T cell receptor beta chains drawn from one sample of a study of blood T cell repertoires in COVID-19. The method was immunoSEQ multiplex PCR; TCRdb's version includes in-frame clones alone and lacks a portion of them. The sample lists 160,000 or so clones, approximately 93% occurring once. Material: peripheral blood. The origin of the receptors is a woman aged 60-70 years with COVID-19, enrolled during active disease. CDR3s include the opening cysteine and the closing phenylalanine or tryptophan. A D gene is named only where the DNA matches it firmly. Some rows have no size entry. The others give once, few or many, or a class for an expanded clone.

TRBV19	.	TRBJ1-5	.	CASSIARSQPQHF	TGTGCCAGTAGTATAGCTAGGAGTCAGCCCCAGCATTTT
TRBV6-5	once	TRBJ2-1	.	CASSRGGDSGFPIF	TGTGCCAGCAGCCGGGGAGGTGATTCGGGGTTCCCGATCTTC
TRBV18	.	TRBJ1-5	.	CASSPSGNQPQHF	TGTGCCAGCTCACCCTCCGGCAATCAGCCCCAGCATTTT
TRBV18	.	TRBJ2-1	TRBD1	CASSQPGTGDNEQFF	TGTGCCAGCTCACAACCCGGGACAGGGGACAATGAGCAGTTCTTC
TRBV5-8	.	TRBJ1-2	TRBD1	CASSLGDRGYGYTF	TGTGCCAGCAGCTTGGGGGACAGGGGATATGGCTACACCTTC
TRBV6-5	once	TRBJ2-2	TRBD1	CASSRDSQNTGELFF	TGTGCCAGCAGTCGGGACAGCCAGAACACCGGGGAGCTGTTTTTT
TRBV7-2	.	TRBJ2-5	TRBD1	CASSPGQPAPQYF	TGTGCCAGCAGCCCGGGACAGCCGGCGCCCCAGTACTTC
TRBV30	.	TRBJ1-6	.	CAWTTAGDSPLHF	TGTGCCTGGACAACCGCGGGGGATTCACCCCTCCACTTT
TRBV3-1/TRBV3-2	.	TRBJ2-2	.	CASSLRAGELFF	TGTGCCAGCAGCCTTAGAGCCGGGGAGCTGTTTTTT
TRBV11-1	.	TRBJ2-5	.	CASSLRQGPGGTQYF	TGTGCCAGCAGCCTTCGACAGGGGCCGGGGGGGACCCAGTACTTC
TRBV5-1	.	TRBJ1-4	.	CASSLGGGTVSEKLFF	TGCGCCAGCAGCTTGGGAGGGGGAACCGTAAGTGAAAAACTGTTTTTT
TRBV5-1	.	TRBJ1-2	.	CASSLEGDGYTF	TGCGCCAGCAGCTTGGAGGGGGATGGCTACACCTTC
TRBV6-2/TRBV6-3	.	TRBJ1-6	TRBD1	CASSPDRGSDSPLHF	TGTGCCAGCAGTCCCGACAGGGGGAGCGATTCACCCCTCCACTTT
TRBV6-5	.	TRBJ1-4	.	CASSYAADFNEKLFF	TGTGCCAGCAGTTACGCCGCCGACTTTAATGAAAAACTGTTTTTT
TRBV6-2/TRBV6-3	.	TRBJ2-1	.	CASSRRQVGAGYNEQFF	TGTGCCAGCAGTCGCCGACAGGTAGGGGCTGGGTACAATGAGCAGTTCTTC
TRBV6-5	.	TRBJ2-3	TRBD2	CASSLAGNLDTQYF	TGTGCCAGCAGCCTAGCGGGGAACCTAGATACGCAGTATTTT
TRBV4-3	.	TRBJ2-3	TRBD2	CASSQDLSGGAGDTQYF	TGCGCCAGCAGCCAAGATCTTAGCGGGGGGGCCGGAGATACGCAGTATTTT
TRBV7-2	.	TRBJ1-3	TRBD1	CASSATGHTGNTIYF	TGTGCCAGCAGCGCGACAGGGCATACCGGAAACACCATATATTTT